This is a list of T cell receptor beta chains from one sample in a study of CD8 T cells in Susac syndrome. TCRdb re-called the immunoSEQ multiplex PCR reads with MiXCR, one entry per CDR3 protein. Of about 120,000 distinct CDR3 sequences in the sample, 85% to 95% were seen once. Material: CD8+ T cells from PBMCs. These receptors all stem from a human donor in good health. Both conserved end residues are part of each CDR3. The D gene is left open where the match is weak. Clone size is shown for a subset of rows, as once, few, many or a class of expanded clone.

D gene | J gene | V gene | clone size | CDR3 DNA | CDR3 protein
- | TRBJ2-7 | TRBV7-2 | few | TGTGCCAGCAGCGGGACTTACGAGCAGTACTTC | CASSGTYEQYF
TRBD1 | TRBJ1-2 | TRBV7-6 | - | TGTGCCAGCAGCCCGGGACAGGGAGCCAACTATGGCTACACCTTC | CASSPGQGANYGYTF
- | TRBJ2-1 | TRBV29-1 | once | TGCAGCGCCGAAAGGCGGGCCCGTGAGCAGTTCTTC | CSAERRAREQFF
TRBD2 | TRBJ2-3 | TRBV5-1 | - | TGCGCCAGCAACTGGGGGGGTAGCACAGATACGCAGTATTTT | CASNWGGSTDTQYF
TRBD1 | TRBJ1-2 | TRBV12-3/TRBV12-4 | - | TGTGCCAGCAGTAGAGGACAGGAGCGAAGTGGCTTCACCTTC | CASSRGQERSGFTF
- | TRBJ2-7 | TRBV5-6 | - | TGTGCCAGCAGCTGGCGGCGGGGTTATGCCTACGAGCAGTACTTC | CASSWRRGYAYEQYF
TRBD2 | TRBJ2-3 | TRBV29-1 | once | TGCAGCGTTGAAGATTTAGGACTAGCGGGGGGGCAGGCAGATACGCAGTATTTT | CSVEDLGLAGGQADTQYF
- | TRBJ2-1 | TRBV7-3 | - | TGTGCCAGCAGCTTAACGCCGAGCTCCTACAATGAGCAGTTCTTC | CASSLTPSSYNEQFF
TRBD2 | TRBJ2-1 | TRBV15 | - | TGTGCCACCAGCAGAGATTGGGAGGCGGGAGTAACTCCAGACCACGATGAGCAGTTCTTC | CATSRDWEAGVTPDHDEQFF
- | TRBJ1-2 | TRBV6-5 | - | TGTGCCAGCAGTTACTCGGGACACGGGGACTATGGCTACACCTTC | CASSYSGHGDYGYTF
TRBD1 | TRBJ1-2 | TRBV5-4 | - | TGTGCCAGCAGCTTGAACACAGGGGACGGCTACACCTTC | CASSLNTGDGYTF
- | TRBJ2-5 | TRBV20-1 | once | TGCAGTGCCCCCGTTTTGGGCATGGAGACCCAGTACTTC | CSAPVLGMETQYF
- | TRBJ2-2 | TRBV5-6 | - | TGTGCCAGCAGCACCTCCTGGAGGGACACCGGGGAGCTGTTTTTT | CASSTSWRDTGELFF
TRBD1 | TRBJ1-5 | TRBV6-5 | - | TGTGCCAGCAGTTCGACAGGGACGTGGGGAAACAATCAGCCCCAGCATTTT | CASSSTGTWGNNQPQHF
- | TRBJ2-7 | TRBV3-1 | - | TGTGCCAGCAGCCAAGATCAGCCGCCGCAGGTATACGAGCAGTACTTC | CASSQDQPPQVYEQYF
- | TRBJ1-2 | TRBV5-1 | - | TGCGCCAGCAGCTTGGCCCCGGAGTATGGCTACACCTTC | CASSLAPEYGYTF
- | TRBJ1-2 | TRBV19 | - | TGTGCCAGTAGTATTTCTGAGGCTATGGGAGGCTACACCTTC | CASSISEAMGGYTF
- | TRBJ1-1 | TRBV14 | - | TGTGCCAGCAGCCAAGATGTGGGCAGGGTGGGTGCTAAAGCTTTCTTT | CASSQDVGRVGAKAFF
- | TRBJ1-1 | TRBV7-2 | - | TGTGCCAGCAGCCCTATACCCCAGGGACGGACTGAAGCTTTCTTT | CASSPIPQGRTEAFF
TRBD1 | TRBJ2-7 | TRBV19 | - | TGTGCCAGTAGTACAAGGGACAGTTTTTCCTACGAGCAGTACTTC | CASSTRDSFSYEQYF
TRBD1 | TRBJ1-1 | TRBV29-1 | - | TGCAGCGTGGGGGGTGGGACAGCGAACACTGAAGCTTTCTTT | CSVGGGTANTEAFF
- | TRBJ2-5 | TRBV29-1 | - | TGCAGCTTCCTAGAGCGGCGGGAAGAGACCCAGTACTTC | CSFLERREETQYF
- | TRBJ1-2 | TRBV5-1 | - | TGCGCCAGCAGCTTGGTAGGAAGGGAAAGCGGCGGCTACACCTTC | CASSLVGRESGGYTF
- | TRBJ2-1 | TRBV20-1 | - | TGCAGTGCTAGAGATAGGGACGGGGACAATGAGCAGTTCTTC | CSARDRDGDNEQFF
- | TRBJ1-2 | TRBV9 | - | TGTGCCAGCAGCGTCTCCCTTCGGGAGTCGACCTATGGCTACACCTTC | CASSVSLRESTYGYTF
TRBD1 | TRBJ1-4 | TRBV2 | - | TGTGCCAGCAGTGCCGGGACAGGGGGCGAAAAACTGTTTTTT | CASSAGTGGEKLFF
- | TRBJ1-1 | TRBV5-1 | - | TGCGCCAGCAGCTTTCAGGGCTCCACTGAAGCTTTCTTT | CASSFQGSTEAFF
TRBD2 | TRBJ2-1 | TRBV20-1 | - | TGCAGTGCCCGACCTAGCGGGAGCCCTAATGAGCAGTTCTTC | CSARPSGSPNEQFF
- | TRBJ1-5 | TRBV7-2 | once | TGTGCCAGCAGCTTCCTGCAGGGACAGCCCCAGCATTTT | CASSFLQGQPQHF
- | TRBJ2-7 | TRBV2 | - | TGTGCCAGCAGAGTCTCCTACGAGCAGTACTTC | CASRVSYEQYF
- | TRBJ1-1 | TRBV2 | - | TGTGCCAGCAGTGTTCCAGGGACTCCTGAAGCTTTCTTT | CASSVPGTPEAFF
- | TRBJ2-5 | TRBV7-9 | - | TGTGCCAGCAGCTTACCCGGGGCCCAAGAGACCCAGTACTTC | CASSLPGAQETQYF
TRBD1 | TRBJ1-2 | TRBV15 | - | TGTGCCACCAAGGGACAGGGGGCTAACTATGGCTACACCTTC | CATKGQGANYGYTF